A selection of T cell receptor beta chains follows, all from one sample in a study of PD-1 blockade in classical Hodgkin lymphoma. The protocol was immunoSEQ multiplex PCR, while the TCRdb copy is restricted to in-frame clones and leaves out a portion. This sample carries more than 90,000 clones, more than 80% of them seen once, and the ten largest clones take approximately 15%. The specimen comprised peripheral blood mononuclear cells (PBMCs), sampled before the second cycle of nivolumab. These receptors were collected from a human donor with classical Hodgkin lymphoma. The CDR3 runs from the conserved cysteine through the conserved F or W. The D gene is left open where the match is weak. Where a row states a size, it is once, few, many or the class of an expanded clone; other rows omit it.

d_call j_call clone_size v_call cdr3_length cdr3_nt cdr3_aa
. TRBJ2-1 . TRBV7-9 17 TGTGCCAGCAGCTCTAAGGGTAGCGACTCCTATGGGAATGAGCAGTTCTTC CASSSKGSDSYGNEQFF
. TRBJ1-3 . TRBV5-1 17 TGCGCCAGCAGCTTGGGCGATGGGGTTTCCTCTGGAAACACCATATATTTT CASSLGDGVSSGNTIYF
. TRBJ2-7 . TRBV1 15 TGCACCAGCAGGGCTCACAGGGAAGGAGTCTCCGAGCAGTACTTC CTSRAHREGVSEQYF
TRBD1 TRBJ1-5 . TRBV6-1 20 TGTGCCAGCAGCGAAACCTTGGGACAGGGTGTTGGTTCGGGCAATCAGCCCCAGCATTTT CASSETLGQGVGSGNQPQHF
. TRBJ2-4 . TRBV6-5 13 TGTGCCAGCAGCCCCCCGGGATCGGACATTCAGTACTTC CASSPPGSDIQYF
. TRBJ2-2 . TRBV2 15 TGTGCCAGCACGGGGGACGCCGCGAACACCGGGGAGCTGTTTTTT CASTGDAANTGELFF
TRBD2 TRBJ2-1 . TRBV9 17 TGTGCCAGCAGCGCCGGGACTAGCGGGATGGGGTACAATGAGCAGTTCTTC CASSAGTSGMGYNEQFF
. TRBJ2-2 . TRBV11-2 19 TGTGCCAGCAGCCCCAGGGGGGCTCCCGCGTCGGTTGGAACCGGGGAGCTGTTTTTT CASSPRGAPASVGTGELFF
. TRBJ2-1 . TRBV10-3 13 TGTGCCATCAGCGGAGGGCCTCCGGGTGAGCAGTTCTTC CAISGGPPGEQFF
TRBD1 TRBJ2-1 . TRBV6-1 14 TGTGCCAGCAGTTTACAGGGGGCAAACAATGAGCAGTTCTTC CASSLQGANNEQFF
TRBD2 TRBJ2-5 medium-sized TRBV11-2 15 TGTGCCAGCAGCTCGACTAGCGGGAGTAGAGAGACCCAGTACTTC CASSSTSGSRETQYF
TRBD2 TRBJ2-1 . TRBV7-8 16 TGTGCCAGCAGCTTAGCGCGACTAGCGTTGTACAATGAGCAGTTCTTC CASSLARLALYNEQFF
. TRBJ2-2 few TRBV6-4 14 TGTGCCAGCAGTGATCACGGGCTGAGCGGGGAGCTGTTTTTT CASSDHGLSGELFF
. TRBJ2-5 . TRBV20-1 11 TGCAGTGGGGCGGTGGGTGAGACCCAGTACTTC CSGAVGETQYF
. TRBJ2-7 . TRBV5-1 12 TGCGCCAGCAGCCCCGGGGCCTACGAGCAGTACTTC CASSPGAYEQYF
TRBD1 TRBJ2-1 . TRBV5-1 15 TGCGCCAGCAGCCCCCGGGACAGGGATTACAATGAGCAGTTCTTC CASSPRDRDYNEQFF
. TRBJ2-1 . TRBV27 12 TGTGCCAGCAGTTTTGGGGACTCCGAAAGAATCTTC CASSFGDSERIF
TRBD1 TRBJ1-2 . TRBV7-2 15 TGTGCCAGCAGCGCCGGACAGGATTTACCCTATGGCTACACCTTC CASSAGQDLPYGYTF
. TRBJ1-2 . TRBV5-4 12 TGTGCCAGCAGCTTGGACCGCGGGGGCTACACCTTC CASSLDRGGYTF
TRBD2 TRBJ2-1 . TRBV7-3 15 TGTGCCAGCAGCTCCGGGACTAGCGGGAGCTATGAGCAGTTCTTC CASSSGTSGSYEQFF
TRBD2 TRBJ2-1 . TRBV5-1 15 TGCGCCACTTACAGAACTAGCGACACCTACAATGAGCAGTTCTTC CATYRTSDTYNEQFF
. TRBJ2-3 . TRBV7-2 15 TGTGCCAGCAGCTTAGTCGGGGCTAGTGGAGATACGCAGTATTTT CASSLVGASGDTQYF
. TRBJ2-1 . TRBV2 12 TGTGCCAGCCAATATTACAGGGCCAGGCAGTTCTTC CASQYYRARQFF
. TRBJ2-7 . TRBV5-1 17 TGCGCCAGCAGCTGGGGGAGGTCCGGGAGCCACTCCTACGAGCAGTACTTC CASSWGRSGSHSYEQYF
. TRBJ2-2 . TRBV14 14 TGTGCCAGCAGCCTGAACACGAACACCGGGGAGCTGTTTTTT CASSLNTNTGELFF
. TRBJ2-1 once TRBV19 16 TGTGCCAGTAGTATAGATCTGGCGGGAAGCTACAATGAGCAGTTCTTC CASSIDLAGSYNEQFF
TRBD1 TRBJ2-5 . TRBV5-1 17 TGCGCCAGCAGCTCCGTCGGGGCAGGGGGCTTCCAAGAGACCCAGTACTTC CASSSVGAGGFQETQYF
. TRBJ1-5 . TRBV9 15 TGTGCCAGCAGCACCTCCGGAGGGGTAGGTCAGCCCCAGCATTTT CASSTSGGVGQPQHF
. TRBJ2-1 . TRBV10-3 14 TGTGCCATCAGTGAGTCCACAGGGACCAATGAGCAGTTCTTC CAISESTGTNEQFF